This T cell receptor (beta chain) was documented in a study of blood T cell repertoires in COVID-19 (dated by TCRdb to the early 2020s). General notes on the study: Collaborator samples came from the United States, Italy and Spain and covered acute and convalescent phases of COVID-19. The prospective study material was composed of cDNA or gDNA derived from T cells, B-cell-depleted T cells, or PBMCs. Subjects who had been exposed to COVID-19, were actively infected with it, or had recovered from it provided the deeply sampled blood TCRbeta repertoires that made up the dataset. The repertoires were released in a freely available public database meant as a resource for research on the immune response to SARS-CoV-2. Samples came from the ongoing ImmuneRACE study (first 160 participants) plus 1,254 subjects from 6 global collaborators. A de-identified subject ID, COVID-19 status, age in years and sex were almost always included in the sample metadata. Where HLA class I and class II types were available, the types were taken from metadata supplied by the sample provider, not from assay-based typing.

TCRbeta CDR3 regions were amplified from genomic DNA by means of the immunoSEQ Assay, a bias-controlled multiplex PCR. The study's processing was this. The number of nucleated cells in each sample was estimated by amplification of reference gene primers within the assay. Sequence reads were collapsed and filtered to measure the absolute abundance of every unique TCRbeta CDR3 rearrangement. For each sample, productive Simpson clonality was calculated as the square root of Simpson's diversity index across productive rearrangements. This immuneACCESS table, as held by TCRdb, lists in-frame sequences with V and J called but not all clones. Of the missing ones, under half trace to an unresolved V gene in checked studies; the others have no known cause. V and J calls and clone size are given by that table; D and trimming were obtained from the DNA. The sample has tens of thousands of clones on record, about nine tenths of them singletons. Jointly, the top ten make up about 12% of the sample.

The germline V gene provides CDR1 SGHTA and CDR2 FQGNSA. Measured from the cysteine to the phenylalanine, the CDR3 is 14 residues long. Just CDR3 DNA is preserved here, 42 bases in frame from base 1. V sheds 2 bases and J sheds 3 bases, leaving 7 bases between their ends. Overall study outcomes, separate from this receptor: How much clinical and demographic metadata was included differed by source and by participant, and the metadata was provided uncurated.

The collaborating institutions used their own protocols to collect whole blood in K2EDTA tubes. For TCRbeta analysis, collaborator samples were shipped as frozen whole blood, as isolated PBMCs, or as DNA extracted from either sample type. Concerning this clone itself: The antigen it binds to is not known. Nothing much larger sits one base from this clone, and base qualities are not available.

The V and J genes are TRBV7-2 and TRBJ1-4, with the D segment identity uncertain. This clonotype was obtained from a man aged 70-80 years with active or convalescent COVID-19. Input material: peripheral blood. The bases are TGTGCCAGCAGCTTATATCAGGCTAATGAAAAACTGTTTTTT. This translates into CASSLYQANEKLFF.